The clone carrying this T cell receptor beta chain was counted a few times. The source of the sample is a study of blood T cell repertoires in COVID-19. Background on the study: COVID-19 samples collected from the United States, Italy and Spain covered acute and convalescent phases.

The CDR3 runs to 13 residues. Per germline, CDR1 SEHNR and CDR2 FQNEAQ (reference sequence). Trimming removed 1 base from V and 4 bases from J, with 8 bases in between. Authors' methods: Researchers report that nucleated cell counts were estimated from reference gene primer amplification. Sequencing used immunoSEQ multiplex PCR; TCRdb keeps in-frame clones, though not all of them. The DNA gave D and trimming, while V, J and clone size come from that table. The profile covers over 75,000 clones, with 89% appearing a single time and 5% to 6.5% taken by the ten largest. Input material: peripheral blood. The chain joins TRBV7-9 to TRBJ2-7, with unresolved D. This clonotype was sampled from a woman at least 80 years old with active COVID-19. The CDR3 nucleotides read TGTGCCAGCAGCTTAGGGGCCTTATACGAGCAGTACTTC. Amino acids: CASSLGALYEQYF.